One sample yielded the 6 T cell receptor beta chains listed below, sequenced in a study of blood T cell repertoires in COVID-19. Clones were sequenced by immunoSEQ multiplex PCR, and TCRdb holds only the in-frame ones, with some missing. The sample has approximately 360,000 clones, around 90% seen once; the top ten hold 6% to 7.5%. Source material: peripheral blood. All receptors come from a man aged 18-30 years with active or convalescent COVID-19.

This chain joins TRBV9 and TRBJ2-1; TRBD1 might be the D (6 bases). V was pared by 2 bases and J by 6 bases, with 12 bases between. Germline CDR1 is SGDLS and CDR2 is YYNGEE. The length of the CDR3 is 14 residues. DNA of the CDR3: TGTGCCAGCAGCGTGACAGGTTACTTCAATGAGCAGTTCTTC. Its protein product is CASSVTGYFNEQFF.

The J gene is TRBJ2-5, the V gene TRBV27, with D tentatively TRBD2 (6 bases). Looked up from germline, CDR1 is MNHEY and CDR2 is SMNVEV (reference sequence). Trimming stripped 5 bases from V and 4 bases from J, with 11 bases between. The CDR3 is 13 amino acids. The DNA for the CDR3 is TGTGCCAGCAGTCCGGGGGTTGGAGAGACCCAGTACTTC. Amino acids: CASSPGVGETQYF.

This chain links TRBV7-2 with TRBJ2-3; D call uncertain. The CDR3 is 12 residues long. The V end lost 4 bases, the J end lost 5 bases, and 7 bases lay between the germline ends. In germline, CDR1 is SGHTA, CDR2 FQGNSA. Here the CDR3 DNA reads TGTGCCAGCAGCTACAGTAGAGATACGCAGTATTTT. Its protein product is CASSYSRDTQYF.

The chain recombines TRBV19 with TRBJ1-5; D gene unclear. CDR1 is LNHDA and CDR2 is SQIVND in the germline V gene (reference sequence). The CDR3 consists of 14 residues. The germline V and J ends were trimmed by 3 bases and 3 bases, with 9 bases remaining between them. CDR3 sequence (DNA): TGTGCCAGTAGTATTGGCAGGCTCAATCAGCCCCAGCATTTT. It specifies CASSIGRLNQPQHF.

This rearrangement joins TRBV7-9 to TRBJ2-3, with 7 bases fitting TRBD2. Germline CDR1 SEHNR, CDR2 FQNEAQ (reference sequence). With 5 bases clipped from V and 4 bases from J, the junction kept 9 bases outside the gene matches. The CDR3 loop spans 15 amino acids. The CDR3 coding sequence is TGTGCCAGCAGCCCTTCGGGAGGTTTGGCAGATACGCAGTATTTT. Translating it yields CASSPSGGLADTQYF.

This chain joins TRBV7-9 and TRBJ2-7; TRBD1 agrees at 7 bases. Germline CDR1 is SEHNR and CDR2 is FQNEAQ (reference sequence). Trimming cost V 3 bases and J 1 base; bases outside gene matches: 3. This CDR3 has 14 amino acids. This CDR3 is CASSFNRGSYEQYF. The CDR3 bases are TGTGCCAGCAGCTTTAACAGGGGATCCTACGAGCAGTACTTC.